One sample yielded the 22 T cell receptor beta chains listed below, sequenced in a study of regulatory T cells in long-lasting Graves disease. Arm-PCR of CDR3 regions and iRepertoire HTBI primers were used to build TCR beta libraries. Each CDR3 protein gets one entry after TCRdb re-called the multiplex PCR reads with MiXCR. This table holds fewer than 500,000 distinct CDR3 sequences, around 16% found once. The time point is: newly diagnosed GD, antithyroid drugs for less than 3 months. From RNA extracted from PBMCs, the TCR library was made. The same sample was also used in a study of T cells in Graves' hyperthyroidism and ophthalmopathy.

Specimen: peripheral blood mononuclear cells (PBMCs), collected at new diagnosis, from a patient treated with antithyroid drugs. The receptors shown here come from a man aged 35 to 55 with Graves disease.

This clonotype was detected ten times or more. The rearrangement links TRBV11-1 to TRBJ2-5; TRBD2 matches 8 bases. V was pared by 1 base and J by 4 bases, with 8 bases of the junction left unmatched. Per the germline V gene, CDR1 is SGHAT and CDR2 is FQDESV (reference sequence). The CDR3 loop spans 16 amino acids. CDR3 sequence reads: CASSLGNAGTRETQYF. The CDR3 bases are TGTGCCAGCAGCTTAGGAAATGCCGGGACTAGAGAGACCCAGTACTTC.

This clonotype was seen ten or more times. The CDR3 protein is CASRRGAIDLQETQYF. The CDR3 bases are TGTGCCAGCAGACGAGGAGCTATAGATCTCCAAGAGACCCAGTACTTC. The genes are TRBV2 and TRBJ2-5; D unclear. Trimming left V 6 bases short and J 1 base short, with 18 bases between. Germline lookup yields CDR1 SNHLY and CDR2 FYNNEI. The CDR3 spans 16 residues. Combining the CDR3 with reference TRBV2 and TRBJ2-5 gives the whole variable domain EPEVTQTPSHQVTQMGQEVILRCVPISNHLYFYWYRQILGQKVEFLVSFYNNEISEKSEIFDDQFSVERPDGSNFTLKIRSTKLEDSAMYFCASRRGAIDLQETQYFGPGTRLLVL.

This clonotype was observed a few times. The rearrangement links TRBV20-1 to TRBJ2-5; TRBD2 agrees at 11 bases. The V gene end was trimmed by 5 bases and the J gene end by 4 bases; junction bases not matched to a gene: 9. Looked up from germline, CDR1 is DFQATT and CDR2 is SNEGSKA (reference sequence). The CDR3 loop spans 15 amino acids. CDR3 sequence reads: CSAGPLAGVGETQYF. The CDR3 bases are TGCAGTGCTGGACCACTAGCGGGAGTAGGAGAGACCCAGTACTTC.

At least ten counts were recorded for this clonotype. This sequence joins TRBV11-2 and TRBJ2-4, with D perhaps being TRBD1 or TRBD2 (6 bases each). The V end was cut by 2 bases, the J end by 6 bases, with 14 bases between. This CDR3 has 15 residues. Per the germline V gene, CDR1 is SGHAT and CDR2 is FQNNGV. Here the CDR3 DNA reads TGTGCCAGCAGCTTAAGGGGGGCATCATTAAACATTCAGTACTTC. Protein: CASSLRGASLNIQYF.

Only a few counts were recorded for this clonotype. This chain connects TRBV15 to TRBJ2-5; D not certain. V lost 5 bases to trimming and J lost 3 bases, with 4 bases between them. CDR1 is LNHNV and CDR2 is YYDKDF in the germline V gene (reference sequence). The CDR3 is 11 amino acids. This CDR3 is CATSGEETQYF. In DNA form, the CDR3 reads TGTGCCACCAGCGGGGAAGAGACCCAGTACTTC.

This rearrangement joins TRBV28 to TRBJ1-2; D is uncertain. The CDR3 has 12 residues. Germline CDR1 reads MDHEN; CDR2 reads SYDVKM. The V and J ends lost 6 bases and 8 bases respectively, with 13 bases between them. The CDR3 coding sequence is TGTGCCAGCAGCCCATTGTTGGGGGGCTACACCTTC. Translating gives CASSPLLGGYTF.

In this sample, this clonotype turned up many times. The V gene is TRBV2, the J gene TRBJ2-7, with 7 bases identical to TRBD1. V shed 6 bases, J shed 1 base, and the junction held 6 bases outside the gene matches. The germline V gene has CDR1 SNHLY and CDR2 FYNNEI. The CDR3 runs to 14 residues. CDR3 protein: CASRGDRASYEQYF. For the CDR3, the DNA is TGTGCCAGCAGGGGCGACAGGGCTTCCTACGAGCAGTACTTC.

This clonotype was seen ten or more times. The CDR3 here is CASSSLYEADLTDTQYF. The CDR3 coding sequence is TGTGCCAGCAGTTCCCTCTACGAAGCCGACCTCACAGATACGCAGTATTTT. V and J are TRBV28 and TRBJ2-3; unclear D gene. The CDR3 is 17 residues long. The germline CDR1 and CDR2 sequences are MDHEN and SYDVKM. V lost 4 bases, J lost 2 bases, and 19 bases lay in between.

The V and J genes are TRBV7-9 and TRBJ2-7, with D tentatively TRBD1 (6 bases). This CDR3 spans 11 amino acids. From germline, CDR1 is SEHNR and CDR2 FQNEAQ (reference sequence). The V end lost 5 bases, the J end lost 7 bases, and 9 bases lay between the germline ends. CDR3 nucleotides: TGTGCCAGCAGCGATGGGACAGAGCAGTACTTC. Translated, it gives CASSDGTEQYF.

There are many counts of this clonotype. The genes are TRBV4-2 and TRBJ2-3; no firm D call. The CDR3 length is 14 residues. Germline V gene sequence: CDR1 LGHNA, CDR2 YNFKEQ. V was shortened by 1 base and J by 6 bases, with 11 bases between the two germline ends. The CDR3: CASSQGGTRDTQYF. As DNA, the CDR3 is TGTGCCAGCAGCCAAGGAGGTACACGGGATACGCAGTATTTT.

The chain combines TRBV27 with TRBJ2-3; 10 bases line up with TRBD2. In germline, CDR1 is MNHEY, CDR2 SMNVEV (reference sequence). The J segment lost 2 bases and the V segment lost 5 bases, leaving 7 bases of the junction unmatched. The CDR3 is 16 amino acids. CDR3 sequence (DNA): TGTGCCAGCAGTGCGGGAGCGGGAGGGAACACAGATACGCAGTATTTT. Translating gives CASSAGAGGNTDTQYF.

This clonotype was recorded many times. The CDR3 sequence: CASSVANDDFYEQYF. For the CDR3, the DNA is TGTGCCAGCAGCGTAGCTAATGATGACTTCTACGAGCAGTACTTC. The chain carries TRBV9 and TRBJ2-7; D uncertain. Between the trimmed V and J ends, which lost 0 bases and 3 bases, there was a span of 13 bases. The CDR3 extends over 15 amino acids. Per germline, CDR1 SGDLS and CDR2 YYNGEE. Full variable domain (remainder filled in from reference TRBV9 and TRBJ2-7): DSGVTQTPKHLITATGQRVTLRCSPRSGDLSVYWYQQSLDQGLQFLIQYYNGEERAKGNILERFSAQQFPDLHSELNLSSLELGDSALYFCASSVANDDFYEQYFGPGTRLTVT.

The chain combines TRBV7-9 with TRBJ1-2; TRBD1 agrees at 11 bases. V was pared by 2 bases and J by 6 bases, with 5 bases of the junction left unmatched. There are 15 residues in the CDR3. Germline V CDR1 and CDR2: SEHNR, FQNEAQ (reference sequence). CDR3 in amino acids: CASSLHRDRGNGYTF. The CDR3 bases are TGTGCCAGCAGCTTACACAGGGACAGGGGGAATGGCTACACCTTC. The whole variable domain, filled in from reference TRBV7-9 and TRBJ1-2, reads DTGVSQNPRHKITKRGQNVTFRCDPISEHNRLYWYRQTLGQGPEFLTYFQNEAQLEKSRLLSDRFSAERPKGSFSTLEIQRTEQGDSAMYLCASSLHRDRGNGYTFGSGTRLTVV.

At least ten counts were recorded for this clonotype. This chain connects TRBV7-9 to TRBJ2-7; D remains ambiguous. V was shortened by 4 bases and J by 4 bases, with 8 bases between the two germline ends. The CDR3 runs 12 residues. Per the germline V gene, CDR1 is SEHNR and CDR2 is FQNEAQ (reference sequence). The CDR3 sequence: CASSSDVYEQYF. For the CDR3, the DNA is TGTGCCAGCAGCTCCGACGTGTACGAGCAGTACTTC. Supplemented by reference TRBV7-9 and TRBJ2-7, the full variable domain reads DTGVSQNPRHKITKRGQNVTFRCDPISEHNRLYWYRQTLGQGPEFLTYFQNEAQLEKSRLLSDRFSAERPKGSFSTLEIQRTEQGDSAMYLCASSSDVYEQYFGPGTRLTVT.

This clonotype was counted at least ten times. The CDR3 loop reads CSVVPDTPYEQYF. The CDR3 DNA sequence: TGCAGCGTCGTCCCGGACACTCCCTACGAGCAGTACTTC. The chain uses TRBV29-1 and TRBJ2-7, with a tentative D call TRBD1 (5 bases). This CDR3 contains 13 residues. Germline V lookup: CDR1 SQVTM, CDR2 ANQGSEA. Trimming left V 6 bases short and J 2 bases short, with 14 bases between.

This clonotype was recorded a few times. The rearrangement uses TRBV15 and TRBJ2-1, with D hard to call. Trimming removed 5 bases at V and 13 bases at J, with 15 bases between. The CDR3 covers 12 residues. CDR1 LNHNV and CDR2 YYDKDF come from the germline V gene (reference sequence). CDR3 protein: CATSPIRASQFF. The CDR3 bases are TGTGCCACCAGCCCGATAAGGGCTTCCCAGTTCTTC.

The rearrangement links TRBV29-1 to TRBJ2-4, with 11 bases fitting TRBD2. CDR1 SQVTM and CDR2 ANQGSEA come from the germline V gene. J was trimmed by 7 bases and V by 0 bases; bases with no gene match: 11. The length of the CDR3 is 17 residues. The CDR3 DNA is TGCAGCGTTGAAGATCCGGGACTAGCGGCCCCGGTGAACATTCAGTACTTC. Translating it yields CSVEDPGLAAPVNIQYF.

This clonotype was detected ten times or more. The chain employs TRBV12-3 or TRBV12-4 and TRBJ2-3; TRBD2 matches at 7 bases. The CDR3 runs 10 residues. The CDR3 region is CAAGRDTQYF. The DNA for the CDR3 is TGTGCAGCGGGGCGAGATACGCAGTATTTT.

This clonotype showed up many times. The chain is built from TRBV30 and TRBJ2-2; tentatively, D is TRBD1 or TRBD2 (5 bases each). From germline, CDR1 is GTSNPN and CDR2 SVGIG (reference sequence). Trimming removed 0 bases at V and 6 bases at J, with 14 bases between. The CDR3 covers 15 residues. The CDR3 protein is CAWSVVAGTSGELFF. CDR3 nucleotide sequence: TGTGCCTGGAGTGTAGTGGCCGGGACCTCCGGGGAGCTGTTTTTT.

This clonotype was recorded at least ten times. The chain couples TRBV11-3 to TRBJ2-7; TRBD1 agrees at 10 bases. The CDR3 extends over 14 amino acids. In germline, CDR1 is SGHNT, CDR2 YENEEA. V lost 5 bases to trimming and J lost 6 bases; unmatched junction nucleotides: 7. CDR3 sequence (DNA): TGTGCCAGCAGCCCTAGGGACAGGGGAGGCGAGCAGTACTTC. This translates into CASSPRDRGGEQYF.

In the case of this clonotype: Given a much more abundant clone one base away, this may be a read error. The DNA of the CDR3 is TGTGCCTGGAGAGATACTAGCGGGAGTGCCTGCGAGCAGTACTTC. The encoded protein is CAWRDTSGSACEQYF. The V call is TRBV30, the J call TRBJ2-7; 11 bases map to TRBD2. The CDR3 is 15 residues long. Germline loops: CDR1 GTSNPN, CDR2 SVGIG (reference sequence). V lost 3 bases, J lost 6 bases, and 10 bases stayed unmatched.

This clonotype was recorded many times. The CDR3 region has the DNA TGTGCCAGCAGTCCGGGGATCAGGGGGCTAAACTATGGCTACACCTTC. This sequence encodes CASSPGIRGLNYGYTF. The chain is built from TRBV12-3 or TRBV12-4 and TRBJ1-2; TRBD1 matches 8 bases. CDR3 length equals 16 residues. Trimming at V came to 5 bases and at J to 2 bases, leaving 10 bases not matched to a gene.